This T cell receptor (beta chain) derives from a study of T cells in Graves' hyperthyroidism and ophthalmopathy (dated by TCRdb to the late 2010s). Broadly, across the study: Peripheral blood samples were taken at the time of initial diagnosis, prior to any treatment. To identify TCR V-J signatures that set the groups apart, the researchers used a discovery cohort of more than 95 patients, made up of 43 with Graves' ophthalmopathy and 55 to 65 with stable Graves' hyperthyroidism. Prospective prediction of ophthalmopathy was tested in an independent validation cohort consisting of roughly 19 hyperthyroidism patients and some 15 patients who later progressed to ophthalmopathy. The roughly 94 discovery patients were randomly split 7:3 into training and test sets. In roughly six Graves' hyperthyroidism patients, the study also compared T-cell repertoires from thyroid tissue with T-cell repertoires from blood. The paper reports TCR Vbeta CDR3 sequencing of over 120 peripheral blood samples: approximately 43 ophthalmopathy, roughly 74 hyperthyroidism and around 17 progressor patients. After sampling, hyperthyroidism patients received methimazole starting at 30 mg daily, and ophthalmopathy patients received high-dose intravenous methylprednisolone. General conclusions and limits of the study: In validation, the model predicted progression to ophthalmopathy with over 60% sensitivity and around 72% specificity, a median of around six months before onset. No statistical method was used to fix the sample size in advance, and group allocation was not hidden from the investigators. Most expanded thyroid clonotypes (frequency above 0.001) were also detected in blood, suggesting blood repertoires may reflect thyroid immune responses. In cross-validation, a model built on a 13 V-J signature told ophthalmopathy apart from stable hyperthyroidism with approximately 91% sensitivity and about 81% specificity, and in testing the same model reached 80%/75%.

Graves' hyperthyroidism was defined as stable when no progression to ophthalmopathy occurred over 18 months of follow-up. Hyperthyroidism patients were newly diagnosed, had a disease duration of under 2 months, and were aged 18 to 65 years. Any patient with an uncontrolled infection, another autoimmune disease, pregnancy or lactation was excluded. Diagnoses were established on the basis of clinical symptoms, serum thyroxine and TRAb, thyroid ultrasound, and orbital computed tomography. PBMCs were separated from roughly 10 ml of fresh peripheral blood using Ficoll-Paque density gradient centrifugation. Total RNA was extracted with Trizol reagent, and quality was checked on an Agilent 2100 Bioanalyzer. Trimming at the junction amounts to 8 bases on V and 0 bases on J, and the germline ends lie 7 bases apart. Inclusive of the bounding cysteine and phenylalanine, the CDR3 is 13 residues long. Of the read, only the CDR3 DNA is kept; its 39 bases are in frame from base 1.

The TCR beta CDR3 regions were amplified from the RNA transcripts. A first-round RT-PCR of the TCR CDR3 used the HTBI primer set with the Qiagen OneStep RT-PCR kit. The libraries were constructed in a second round of multiplex PCR and then size-selected and purified. The libraries were sequenced on an Illumina HiSeq2000 using paired-end 100 bp reads. On the authors' methods: SOAPnuke was used to process the raw data, removing reads that contained adapters or uncalled bases, had a mean Phred below 15, or lacked an exact match to the constant primer or identifier. High-quality paired reads were merged with COPE v1.2.5, and unique nucleotide sequences were defined as clonotypes. MiTCR v1.1 was used to align the clonotypes against IMGT TRBV, TRBD and TRBJ reference segments. Only V-J combinations with frequency above 0.0001, covering 99% to 99.2% of repertoires, were analysed. A TCS score was defined as the ratio of F50 (clonal expansion) to E x V (chaos), with BLOSUM62-based TCRdist applied between CDR3 peptides within each V-J. Welch's t-statistics and random forest reduced around 520 V-J features to 10 to 15, which were used in a naive Bayes classifier (R e1071). Clones were called with MiXCR by TCRdb after fastp trimmed the public reads at Q25, and only in-frame beta chains were retained. Duplicate CDR3 protein sequences are folded into a single record with the most common DNA and genes. TCRdb, not the authors, supplied the V and J calls. The sample data list under 800,000 distinct CDR3 sequences, and 12% to 15% of these were observed just once. The ten largest account for roughly 10% of the sample.

Notes on this clonotype: Its antigen is currently not known. No base qualities exist here, and no much larger clone lies one base off it.

This clonotype originated in a woman aged 18-29 years with Graves' hyperthyroidism. The chain is made from TRBV12-3 or TRBV12-4 and TRBJ2-2; no D segment can be confidently identified. Sequences were obtained from blood. The DNA sequence is given as TGTGCCAGCTTACAGACGAACACCGGGGAGCTGTTTTTT. This encodes CASLQTNTGELFF.